This T cell receptor beta chain was profiled in a study of blood T cell repertoires in COVID-19. At the level of the study: Some COVID-19 samples were acute and others convalescent; all came from the United States, Italy and Spain. PBMCs, B-cell-depleted T cells, or T cells were the source of the cDNA or gDNA that made up the material.

Germline CDR1 SGHTA, CDR2 FQGNSA. The CDR3 has 15 residues. The V and J ends lost 5 bases and 2 bases, in that order; junction bases with no gene match: 7. Generated by immunoSEQ multiplex PCR, the TCRdb table keeps only in-frame clones and is missing some. Here the sample spans about 330,000 clones, over 80% being singletons. The receptor's source is a young man with COVID-19, enrolled during active disease. The material sequenced was peripheral blood. V and J are TRBV7-2 and TRBJ2-3; TRBD1 agrees at 7 bases. In nucleotides, the CDR3 is TGTGCCAGCAGCGAGGGGGCAGGGTACACAGATACGCAGTATTTT. Its translation is CASSEGAGYTDTQYF.